This T cell receptor beta chain derives from a study of cytomegalovirus exposure and HLA in healthy donors. Across the whole study: A prior analysis found 117 million unique TCR beta sequences from 170 million or so T cells.

Regarding this clone: What it binds is not known.

13 Jbeta primers and 60 Vbeta primers were used for the PCR. The repertoire was sequenced with immunoSEQ multiplex PCR; TCRdb's copy has only in-frame clones and lacks some. The profile shows over 100,000 clones, roughly 76% of them singletons. Findings of the study overall: Immune exposure data for these donors was limited to CMV serostatus. When the data were analyzed later, several of the most significant clusters appeared to be linked to common viral pathogens. A missense DCLRE1C variant was associated with V- and J-gene trimming of TCR beta chains in a later analysis, and an independent cohort replicated the association.

This clonotype originated in a woman in her thirties or forties in good health and CMV-seropositive. Sequenced material: PBMCs.

As DNA, the CDR3 is TGTGCCAGCAGTCGGGACAGGGGTGGGAACACTGAAGCTTTCTTT. Its protein product is CASSRDRGGNTEAFF. The chain links TRBV2 to TRBJ1-1; 10 bases fit TRBD1. Germline V gene sequence: CDR1 SNHLY, CDR2 FYNNEI. V lost 5 bases and J lost 1; bases outside the gene matches: 4. The CDR3 covers 15 residues.